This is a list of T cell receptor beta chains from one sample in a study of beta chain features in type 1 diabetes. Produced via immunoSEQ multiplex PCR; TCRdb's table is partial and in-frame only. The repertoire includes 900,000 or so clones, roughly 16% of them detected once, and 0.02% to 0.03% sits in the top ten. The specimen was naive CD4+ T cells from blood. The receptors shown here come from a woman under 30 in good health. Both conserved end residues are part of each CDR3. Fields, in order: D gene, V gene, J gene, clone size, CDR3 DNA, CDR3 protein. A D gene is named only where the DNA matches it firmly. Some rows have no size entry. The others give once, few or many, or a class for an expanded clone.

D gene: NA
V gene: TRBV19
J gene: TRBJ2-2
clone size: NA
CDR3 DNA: TGTGCCAGTAAAAGCCCCCATAAGAACACCGGGGAGCTGTTTTTT
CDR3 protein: CASKSPHKNTGELFF

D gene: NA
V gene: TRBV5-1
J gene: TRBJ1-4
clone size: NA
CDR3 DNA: TGCGCCAGCAGTCGAGCAGGGGTTGGGAATGAAAAACTGTTTTTT
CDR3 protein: CASSRAGVGNEKLFF

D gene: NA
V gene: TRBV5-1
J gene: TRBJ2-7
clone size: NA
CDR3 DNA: TGCGCCAGCAGCTTCTACACTGGAAGTACGGGGCAGTACTTC
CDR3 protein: CASSFYTGSTGQYF

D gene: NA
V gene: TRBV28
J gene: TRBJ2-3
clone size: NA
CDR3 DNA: TGTGCCAGCCTTGGAGCCGAAACCGCAGATACGCAGTATTTT
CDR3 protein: CASLGAETADTQYF

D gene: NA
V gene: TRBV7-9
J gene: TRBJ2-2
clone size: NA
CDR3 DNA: TGTGCCAGCAGCCTGGGGGGCAGTACGAACACCGGGGAGCTGTTTTTT
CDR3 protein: CASSLGGSTNTGELFF

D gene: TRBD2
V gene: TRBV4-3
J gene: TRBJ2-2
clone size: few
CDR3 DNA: TGCGCCAGCAGCCAAGAAGGGTCTAGCGGGACGGTCGGGGAGCTGTTTTTT
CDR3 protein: CASSQEGSSGTVGELFF

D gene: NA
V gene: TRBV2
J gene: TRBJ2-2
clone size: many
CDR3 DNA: TGTGCCAGCAGCACAGAAAACACCGGGGAGCTGTTTTTT
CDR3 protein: CASSTENTGELFF

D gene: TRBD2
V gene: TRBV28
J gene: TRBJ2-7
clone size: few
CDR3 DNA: TGTGCCAGCAGTTACCCCAGGCTAGCGGGAGGCGAGCAGTACTTC
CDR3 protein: CASSYPRLAGGEQYF

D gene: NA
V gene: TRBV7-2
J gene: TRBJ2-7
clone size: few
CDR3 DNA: TGTGCCAGCAGCTTAAAGGACTACTCCTACGAGCAGTACTTC
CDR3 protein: CASSLKDYSYEQYF

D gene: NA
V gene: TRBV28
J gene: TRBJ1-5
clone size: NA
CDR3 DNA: TGTGCCAGCAGTTTAGGGGGGTGGAATCAGCCCCAGCATTTT
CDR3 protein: CASSLGGWNQPQHF

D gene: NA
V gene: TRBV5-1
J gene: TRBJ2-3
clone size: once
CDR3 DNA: TGCGCCAGCAGCTTGGCGGGTAGCACAGATACGCAGTATTTT
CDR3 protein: CASSLAGSTDTQYF

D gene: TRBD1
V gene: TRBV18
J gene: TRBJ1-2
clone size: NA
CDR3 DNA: TGTGCCAGCTCACCGGGAACAGGGGGTGATGGCTACACCTTC
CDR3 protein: CASSPGTGGDGYTF

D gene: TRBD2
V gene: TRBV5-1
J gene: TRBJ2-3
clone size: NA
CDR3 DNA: TGCGCCAGCAGCATAACGACTAGCGGCACAGATACGCAGTATTTT
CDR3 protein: CASSITTSGTDTQYF

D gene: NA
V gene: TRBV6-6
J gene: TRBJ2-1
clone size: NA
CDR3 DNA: TGTGCCAGCACCCTCCAGTCCCCCACCTACAATGAGCAGTTCTTC
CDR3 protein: CASTLQSPTYNEQFF

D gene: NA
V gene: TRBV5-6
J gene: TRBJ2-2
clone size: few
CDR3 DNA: TGTGCCAGCAGCTTGGAGCGGAGCGGGGAGCTGTTTTTT
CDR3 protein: CASSLERSGELFF

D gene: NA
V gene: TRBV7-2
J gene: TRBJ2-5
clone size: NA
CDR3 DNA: TGTGCCAGCAGCCCCGGGAGCGGGGAGACCCAGTACTTC
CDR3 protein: CASSPGSGETQYF

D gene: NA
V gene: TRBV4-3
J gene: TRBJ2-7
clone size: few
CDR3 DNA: TGCGCCAGCAGCCAAGAATGGGCACGCTCCTACGAGCAGTACTTC
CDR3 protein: CASSQEWARSYEQYF

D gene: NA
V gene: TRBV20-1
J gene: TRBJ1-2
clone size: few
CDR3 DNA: TGCAGTGCTACTGAACGGTATGGCTACACCTTC
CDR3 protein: CSATERYGYTF

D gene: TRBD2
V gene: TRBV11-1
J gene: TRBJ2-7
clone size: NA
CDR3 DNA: TGTGCCAGCAGCCTTGCGGGAGGGCCCTACGAGCAGTACTTC
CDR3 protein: CASSLAGGPYEQYF

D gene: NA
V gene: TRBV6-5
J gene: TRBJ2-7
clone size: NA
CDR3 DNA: TGTGCCAGCAGTTACTCGAACCCAGGGACCTACGAGCAGTACTTC
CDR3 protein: CASSYSNPGTYEQYF

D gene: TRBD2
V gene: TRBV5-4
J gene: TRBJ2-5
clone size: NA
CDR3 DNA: TGTGCCAGCAGCTTGCCGGGGGGCCAAGAGACCCAGTACTTC
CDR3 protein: CASSLPGGQETQYF

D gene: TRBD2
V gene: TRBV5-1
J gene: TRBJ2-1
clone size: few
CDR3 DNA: TGCGCCAGCAGCTCGACTAGCGCCAGATACAATGAGCAGTTCTTC
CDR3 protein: CASSSTSARYNEQFF

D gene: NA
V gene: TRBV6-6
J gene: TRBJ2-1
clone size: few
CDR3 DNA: TGTGCCAGCGGTCCAACGTCAGGGTACAATGAGCAGTTCTTC
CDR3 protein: CASGPTSGYNEQFF

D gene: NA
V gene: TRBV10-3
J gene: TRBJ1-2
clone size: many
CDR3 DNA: TGTGCCATCAGTGAGTCGGGCTATGGCTACACCTTC
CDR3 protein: CAISESGYGYTF

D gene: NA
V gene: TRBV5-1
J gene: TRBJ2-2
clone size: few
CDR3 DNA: TGCGCCAGCAGCTTGGAGGAGCGGGAGCTGTTTTTT
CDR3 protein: CASSLEERELFF

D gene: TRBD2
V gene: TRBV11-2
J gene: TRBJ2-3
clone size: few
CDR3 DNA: TGTGCCAGCAGCTGGACTAGCGGGATGGATACGCAGTATTTT
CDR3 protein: CASSWTSGMDTQYF

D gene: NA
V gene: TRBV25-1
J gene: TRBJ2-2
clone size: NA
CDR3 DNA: TGTGCCAGCAATGTGCGGGGCCCGTTGGCCGGGGAGCTGTTTTTT
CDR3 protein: CASNVRGPLAGELFF

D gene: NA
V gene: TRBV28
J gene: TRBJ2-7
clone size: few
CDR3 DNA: TGTGCCAGCACTCTGGGCACCAACGAGCAGTACTTC
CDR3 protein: CASTLGTNEQYF

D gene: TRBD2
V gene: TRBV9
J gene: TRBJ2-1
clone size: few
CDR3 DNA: TGTGCCAGCAGTGGGACTAGCATTGGGGATGAGCAGTTCTTC
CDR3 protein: CASSGTSIGDEQFF

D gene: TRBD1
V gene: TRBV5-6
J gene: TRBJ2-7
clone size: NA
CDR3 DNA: TGTGCCAGCAGCCTTGACAGGGCGTACGAGCAGTACTTC
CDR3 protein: CASSLDRAYEQYF

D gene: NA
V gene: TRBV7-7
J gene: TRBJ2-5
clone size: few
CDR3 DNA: TGTGCTAGCAGCCAAGGGGGTACGCTTTCGGAGACCCAGTACTTC
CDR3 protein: CASSQGGTLSETQYF

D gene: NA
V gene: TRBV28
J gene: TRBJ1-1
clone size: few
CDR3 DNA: TGTGCCAGCGGACCGGAGGCGAACACTGAAGCTTTCTTT
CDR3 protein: CASGPEANTEAFF

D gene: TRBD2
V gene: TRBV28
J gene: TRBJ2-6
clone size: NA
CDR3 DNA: TGTGCCAGCATAGGACTAGCGGGAGTCTCTGGGGCCAACGTCCTGACTTTC
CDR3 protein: CASIGLAGVSGANVLTF

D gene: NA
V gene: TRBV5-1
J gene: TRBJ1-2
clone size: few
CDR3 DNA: TGCGCCAGCAGCTTGGGACAGCTATGGGATGGCTACACCTTC
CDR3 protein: CASSLGQLWDGYTF

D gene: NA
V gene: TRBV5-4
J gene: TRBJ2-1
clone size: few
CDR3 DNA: TGTGCCAGCAGCCTGGGAGCGGTAAGCTCCTACAATGAGCAGTTCTTC
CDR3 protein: CASSLGAVSSYNEQFF

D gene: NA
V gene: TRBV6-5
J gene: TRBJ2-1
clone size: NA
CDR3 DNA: TGTGCCAGCCAGAGATACAATGAGCAGTTCTTC
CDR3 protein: CASQRYNEQFF

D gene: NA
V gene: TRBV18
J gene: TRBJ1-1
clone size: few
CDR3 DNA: TGTGCCAGCTCGTCTCTTGAGGGTTCGTTCACTGAAGCTTTCTTT
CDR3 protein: CASSSLEGSFTEAFF

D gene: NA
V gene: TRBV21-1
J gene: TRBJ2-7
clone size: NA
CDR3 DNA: TGTGCCAGCAACGGGGTATCCTACGAGCAGTACTTC
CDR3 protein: CASNGVSYEQYF

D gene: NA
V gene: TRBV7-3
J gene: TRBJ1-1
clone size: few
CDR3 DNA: TGTGCCAGCAGCTCCAGACCTGACACTGAAGCTTTCTTT
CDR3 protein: CASSSRPDTEAFF

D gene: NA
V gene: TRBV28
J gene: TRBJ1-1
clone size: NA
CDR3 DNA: TGTGCCAGCGGTCTAGGACACCTGAACACTGAAGCTTTCTTT
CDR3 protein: CASGLGHLNTEAFF

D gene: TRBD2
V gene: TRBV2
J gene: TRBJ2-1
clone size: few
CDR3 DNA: TGTGCCAGCATGACCCCCAGGTTAGGACTAGCTTCCAATGAGCAGTTCTTC
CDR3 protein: CASMTPRLGLASNEQFF

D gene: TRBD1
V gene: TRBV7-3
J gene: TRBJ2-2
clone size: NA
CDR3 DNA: TGTGCCAGCAGCCCCCGGCAGGGGGCCCCCCACGGGGAGCTGTTTTTT
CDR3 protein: CASSPRQGAPHGELFF

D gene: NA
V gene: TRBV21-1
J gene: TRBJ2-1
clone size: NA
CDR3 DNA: TGTGCCAGCAAGGGGGTCGGTGTCGGTGAGCAGTTCTTC
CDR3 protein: CASKGVGVGEQFF

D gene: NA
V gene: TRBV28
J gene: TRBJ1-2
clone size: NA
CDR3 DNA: TGTGCCAGCAGTTTCGGAGGAGGGGGCTATGGCTACACCTTC
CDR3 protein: CASSFGGGGYGYTF

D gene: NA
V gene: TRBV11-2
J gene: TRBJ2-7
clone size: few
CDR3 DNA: TGTGCCAGCAGCTTAGGGCCCCTCGACGAGCAGTACTTC
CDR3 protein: CASSLGPLDEQYF

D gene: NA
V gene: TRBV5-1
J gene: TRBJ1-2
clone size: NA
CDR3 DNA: TGCGCCAGCAGCCTTTTTACGGGGTCTGGCTACACCTTC
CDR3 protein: CASSLFTGSGYTF

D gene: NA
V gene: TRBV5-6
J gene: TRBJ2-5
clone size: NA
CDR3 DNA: TGTGCCAGCAGCGTAGCGGCCCAAGAGACCCAGTACTTC
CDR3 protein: CASSVAAQETQYF

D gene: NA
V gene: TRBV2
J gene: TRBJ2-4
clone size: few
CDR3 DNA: TGTGCCAGCAGTGACAGGGGCAACCAAAACATTCAGTACTTC
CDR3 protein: CASSDRGNQNIQYF

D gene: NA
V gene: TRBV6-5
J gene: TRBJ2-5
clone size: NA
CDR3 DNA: TGTGCCAGCAGTCCTTTCGGGAGTGGGGAGACCCAGTACTTC
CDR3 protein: CASSPFGSGETQYF

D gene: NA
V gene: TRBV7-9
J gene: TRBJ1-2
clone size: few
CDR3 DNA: TGTGCCAGCAGCCCCAATGCGGGGGCCAGGAGTTATGGCTACACCTTC
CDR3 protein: CASSPNAGARSYGYTF

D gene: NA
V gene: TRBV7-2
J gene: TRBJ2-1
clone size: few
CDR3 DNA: TGTGCCAGCAGTTCTGAGGTTCGGTTTTTTATCCCCAATGAGCAGTTCTTC
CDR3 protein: CASSSEVRFFIPNEQFF

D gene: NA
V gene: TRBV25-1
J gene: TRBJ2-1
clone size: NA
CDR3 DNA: TGTGCCAGCAGTGAGGTTAATGAGCAGTTCTTC
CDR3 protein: CASSEVNEQFF

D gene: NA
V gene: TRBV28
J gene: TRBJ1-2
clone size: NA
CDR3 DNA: TGTGCCAGCAGTTCCCAGGACCACTATGGCTACACCTTC
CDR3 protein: CASSSQDHYGYTF

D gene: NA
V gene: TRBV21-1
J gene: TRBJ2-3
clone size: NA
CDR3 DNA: TGTGCCCCAGGCGGGGCTAGCACAGATACGCAGTATTTT
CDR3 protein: CAPGGASTDTQYF

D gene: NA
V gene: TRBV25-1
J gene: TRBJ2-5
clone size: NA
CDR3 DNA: TGTGCCAGCAGTGATTACTCAGAGACCCAGTACTTC
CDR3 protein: CASSDYSETQYF

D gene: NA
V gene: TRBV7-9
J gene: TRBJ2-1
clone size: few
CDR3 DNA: TGTGCCAGCAGCGAAACTCAGAATGAGCAGTTCTTC
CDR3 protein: CASSETQNEQFF

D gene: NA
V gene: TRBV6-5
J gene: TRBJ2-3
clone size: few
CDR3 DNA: TGTGCCAGCAGTTTCACATCGGCAAAGAGCACAGATACGCAGTATTTT
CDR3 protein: CASSFTSAKSTDTQYF

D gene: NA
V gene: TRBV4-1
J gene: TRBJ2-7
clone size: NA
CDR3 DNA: TGCGCCAGCAGCCCAGTTTCGGGGGGCAGCGAGCAGTACTTC
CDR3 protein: CASSPVSGGSEQYF

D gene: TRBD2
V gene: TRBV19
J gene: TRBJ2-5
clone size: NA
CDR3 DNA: TGTGCCAGTACGCGGGAGGGAGATGAGACCCAGTACTTC
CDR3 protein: CASTREGDETQYF

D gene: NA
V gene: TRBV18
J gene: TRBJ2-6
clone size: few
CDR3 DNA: TGTGCCAGCTCACCAGCCCGGGACTCTGGGGCCAACGTCCTGACTTTC
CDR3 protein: CASSPARDSGANVLTF